One and the same sample provided the 8 T cell receptor beta chains below, sequenced in a study of cytomegalovirus exposure and HLA in healthy donors. Measured with immunoSEQ multiplex PCR; TCRdb has only the in-frame clones, and not every one. The repertoire holds about 84,000 clones, approximately 90% seen once, with roughly 1.9% in the top ten. The sample taken for sequencing was PBMCs. All receptors derive from a man aged 30 to 39 in good health and CMV-seronegative.

The V and J genes are TRBV30 and TRBJ2-1; D may be TRBD1 (6 bases). Germline CDR1 reads GTSNPN; CDR2 reads SVGIG (reference sequence). This CDR3 has 13 amino acids. Between the trimmed V and J ends, which lost 3 bases and 8 bases, there was a span of 14 bases. This CDR3 is CAWRTGRGDEQFF. In DNA, the CDR3 is TGTGCCTGGAGAACAGGCAGGGGCGATGAGCAGTTCTTC.

The chain has TRBV5-1 and TRBJ2-7; TRBD2 aligns across 9 bases. This CDR3 region has 14 residues. Germline CDR1 reads SGHRS; CDR2 reads YFSETQ. J was trimmed by 7 bases and V by 0 bases; bases with no gene match: 5. The chain's CDR3 is CASSLGTSEGEQYF. The CDR3, as DNA: TGCGCCAGCAGCTTGGGGACTAGCGAAGGAGAGCAGTACTTC.

The V gene is TRBV7-3, the J gene TRBJ2-5; D ambiguous. The length of the CDR3 is 13 residues. The V and J ends lost 2 bases and 0 bases respectively, with 4 bases between them. In germline, CDR1 is SGHTA, CDR2 FQGTGA. In DNA, the CDR3 is TGTGCCAGCAGCTTAGACTACCAAGAGACCCAGTACTTC. Its translation: CASSLDYQETQYF. The full variable domain, its missing parts supplied by reference TRBV7-3 and TRBJ2-5, is GAGVSQTPSNKVTEKGKYVELRCDPISGHTALYWYRQSLGQGPEFLIYFQGTGAADDSGLPNDRFFAVRPEGSVSTLKIQRTERGDSAVYLCASSLDYQETQYFGPGTRLLVL.

V gene TRBV11-3 combines with J gene TRBJ2-1, with TRBD2 matching 10 bases. Germline assignment: CDR1 SGHNT and CDR2 YENEEA. The trim removed 5 bases at V and 2 bases at J, leaving 3 bases unmatched. The CDR3 totals 15 residues. This chain's CDR3 is CASSHLAGAYNEQFF. The DNA for the CDR3 is TGTGCCAGCAGCCATCTAGCGGGAGCCTACAATGAGCAGTTCTTC.

The rearrangement links TRBV7-9 to TRBJ1-4, with 8 bases matching TRBD1. This CDR3 comprises 14 residues. Germline V gives CDR1 SEHNR, CDR2 FQNEAQ (reference sequence). With 4 bases clipped from V and 7 bases from J, the junction kept 5 bases outside the gene matches. Here the CDR3 DNA reads TGTGCCAGCAGCTCTCGGACAGGGCCTGAAAAACTGTTTTTT. It specifies CASSSRTGPEKLFF.

The CDR3 is CASSLWRLGGYQETQYF. The CDR3 DNA is TGTGCCAGCAGTTTATGGAGACTCGGCGGATATCAAGAGACCCAGTACTTC. The J gene is TRBJ2-5, the V gene TRBV28, with D hard to call. The CDR3 is made up of 17 amino acids. Trimming pared 0 bases from V and 2 bases from J, leaving 16 bases between. Looked up from germline, CDR1 is MDHEN and CDR2 is SYDVKM.

This chain joins TRBV19 and TRBJ1-1; a weak D match, TRBD1 (5 bases). This CDR3 contains 13 residues. V was cut by 8 bases and J by 1 base, with 11 bases left in between. Germline assignment: CDR1 LNHDA and CDR2 SQIVND (reference sequence). The CDR3 sequence: CASFPTENTEAFF. The CDR3 DNA is TGTGCCAGTTTTCCGACAGAGAACACTGAAGCTTTCTTT.

The chain joins TRBV4-1 to TRBJ2-3, with 8 positions matching TRBD2. The CDR3 is 17 amino acids. The germline V gene has CDR1 MGHRA and CDR2 YSYEKL. The ends lost 0 bases at V and 6 bases at J; junction bases unmatched: 11. The DNA for the CDR3 is TGCGCCAGCAGCCAAGATAAAGGGCCTAGCGGGTCGGATACGCAGTATTTT. Amino acid sequence: CASSQDKGPSGSDTQYF.